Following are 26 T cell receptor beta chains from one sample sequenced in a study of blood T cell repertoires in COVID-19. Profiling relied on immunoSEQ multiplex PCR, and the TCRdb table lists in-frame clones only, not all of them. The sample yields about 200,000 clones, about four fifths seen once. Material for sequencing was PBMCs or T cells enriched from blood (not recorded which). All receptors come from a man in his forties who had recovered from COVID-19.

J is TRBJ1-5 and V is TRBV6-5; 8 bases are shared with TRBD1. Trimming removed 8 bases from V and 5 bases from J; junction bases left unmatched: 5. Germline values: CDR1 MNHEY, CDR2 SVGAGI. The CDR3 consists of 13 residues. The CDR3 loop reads CASADRAHQPQHF. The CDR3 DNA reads TGTGCCAGCGCGGACAGGGCTCATCAGCCCCAGCATTTT.

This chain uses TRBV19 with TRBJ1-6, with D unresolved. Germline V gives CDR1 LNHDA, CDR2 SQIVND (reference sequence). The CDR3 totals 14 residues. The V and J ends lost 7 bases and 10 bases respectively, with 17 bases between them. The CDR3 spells CASKEDFGESPLHF. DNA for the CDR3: TGTGCCAGTAAAGAGGACTTTGGCGAGTCACCCCTCCACTTT.

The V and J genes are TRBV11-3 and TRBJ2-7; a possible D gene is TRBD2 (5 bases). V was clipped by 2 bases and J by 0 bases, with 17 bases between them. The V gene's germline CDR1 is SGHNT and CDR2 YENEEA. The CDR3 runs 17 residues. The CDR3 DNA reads TGTGCCAGCAGCTTATCCAACGGGAAGGGTCCCTCCTACGAGCAGTACTTC. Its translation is CASSLSNGKGPSYEQYF.

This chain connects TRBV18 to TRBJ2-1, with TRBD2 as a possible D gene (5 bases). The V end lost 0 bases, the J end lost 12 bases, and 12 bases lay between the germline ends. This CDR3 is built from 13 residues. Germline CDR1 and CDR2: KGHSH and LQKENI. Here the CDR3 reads CASSPPGEFGQFF. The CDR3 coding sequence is TGTGCCAGCTCACCACCCGGGGAGTTTGGGCAGTTCTTC. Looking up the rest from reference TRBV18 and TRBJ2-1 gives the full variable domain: NAGVMQNPRHLVRRRGQEARLRCSPMKGHSHVYWYRQLPEEGLKFMVYLQKENIIDESGMPKERFSAEFPKEGPSILRIQQVVRGDSAAYFCASSPPGEFGQFFGPGTRLTVL.

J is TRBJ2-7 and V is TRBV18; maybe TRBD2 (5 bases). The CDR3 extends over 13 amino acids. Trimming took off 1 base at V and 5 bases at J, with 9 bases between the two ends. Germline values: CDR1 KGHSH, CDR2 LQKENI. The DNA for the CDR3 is TGTGCCAGCTCACCACGTCGGAGGAACGAGCAGTACTTC. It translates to CASSPRRRNEQYF.

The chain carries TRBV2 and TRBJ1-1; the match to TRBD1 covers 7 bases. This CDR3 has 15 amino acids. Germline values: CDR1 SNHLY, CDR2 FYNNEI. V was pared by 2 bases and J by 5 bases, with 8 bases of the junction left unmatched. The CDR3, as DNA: TGTGCCAGCAGTGAAAGTGCGATGGGACAGACTGAAGCTTTCTTT. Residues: CASSESAMGQTEAFF.

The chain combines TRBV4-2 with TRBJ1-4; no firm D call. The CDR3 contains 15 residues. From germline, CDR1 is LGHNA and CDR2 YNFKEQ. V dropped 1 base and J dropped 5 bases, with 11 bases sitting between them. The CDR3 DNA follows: TGTGCCAGCAGCCAAGGAGTGGCAGCGAATGAAAAACTGTTTTTT. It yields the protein CASSQGVAANEKLFF.

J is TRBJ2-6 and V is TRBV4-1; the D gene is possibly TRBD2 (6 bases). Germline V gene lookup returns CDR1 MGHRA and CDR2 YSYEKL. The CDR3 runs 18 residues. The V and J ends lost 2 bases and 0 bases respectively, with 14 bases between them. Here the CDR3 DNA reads TGCGCCAGCAGCCAACGGCGGGGACCCCGCTCTGGGGCCAACGTCCTGACTTTC. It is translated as CASSQRRGPRSGANVLTF.

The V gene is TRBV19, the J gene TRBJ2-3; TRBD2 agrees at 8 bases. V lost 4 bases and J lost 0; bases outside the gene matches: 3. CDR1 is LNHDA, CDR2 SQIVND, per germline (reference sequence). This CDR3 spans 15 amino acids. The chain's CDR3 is CASSTLAVSTDTQYF. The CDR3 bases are TGTGCCAGTAGTACACTAGCGGTTAGCACAGATACGCAGTATTTT.

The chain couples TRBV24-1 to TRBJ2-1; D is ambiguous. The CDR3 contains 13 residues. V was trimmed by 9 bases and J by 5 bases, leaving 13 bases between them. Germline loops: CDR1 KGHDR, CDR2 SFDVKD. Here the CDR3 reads CATASPTDNEQFF. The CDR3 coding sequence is TGTGCCACCGCCTCCCCCACAGACAATGAGCAGTTCTTC.

DNA for the CDR3: TGTGCCAGCAGTTTCCAGACAGGGGGCTTAGATACGCAGTATTTT. Protein: CASSFQTGGLDTQYF. The rearrangement links TRBV7-2 to TRBJ2-3, with TRBD1 matching over 10 bases. V lost 6 bases to trimming and J lost 5 bases; unmatched junction nucleotides: 8. Germline V lookup: CDR1 SGHTA, CDR2 FQGNSA. This CDR3 has 15 amino acids.

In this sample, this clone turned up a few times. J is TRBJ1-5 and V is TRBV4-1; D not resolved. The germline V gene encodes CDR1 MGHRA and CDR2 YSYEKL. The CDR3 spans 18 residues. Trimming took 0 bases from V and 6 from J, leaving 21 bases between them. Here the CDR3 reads CASSQERSMFRLGQPQHF. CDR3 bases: TGCGCCAGCAGCCAAGAAAGGAGTATGTTTCGGTTGGGTCAGCCCCAGCATTTT.

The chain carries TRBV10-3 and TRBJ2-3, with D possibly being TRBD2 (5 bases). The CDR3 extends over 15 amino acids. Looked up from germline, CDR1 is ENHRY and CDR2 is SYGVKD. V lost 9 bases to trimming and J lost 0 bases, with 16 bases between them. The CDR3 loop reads CAIADGGPSTDTQYF. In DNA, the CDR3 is TGTGCCATAGCGGACGGCGGACCTAGCACAGATACGCAGTATTTT.

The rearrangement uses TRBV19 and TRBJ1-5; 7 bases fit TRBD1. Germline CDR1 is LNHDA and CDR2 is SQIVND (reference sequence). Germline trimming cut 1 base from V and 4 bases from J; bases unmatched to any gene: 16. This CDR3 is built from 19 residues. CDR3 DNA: TGTGCCAGTAGTATAGGGCTTCCGGGACAGTTCTTGGGGAATCAGCCCCAGCATTTT. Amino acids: CASSIGLPGQFLGNQPQHF.

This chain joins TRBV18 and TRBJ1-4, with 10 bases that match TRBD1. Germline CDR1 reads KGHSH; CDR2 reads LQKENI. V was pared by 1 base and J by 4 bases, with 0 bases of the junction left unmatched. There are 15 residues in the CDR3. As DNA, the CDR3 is TGTGCCAGCTCACCACGGACAGGGGGTAATGAAAAACTGTTTTTT. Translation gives CASSPRTGGNEKLFF.

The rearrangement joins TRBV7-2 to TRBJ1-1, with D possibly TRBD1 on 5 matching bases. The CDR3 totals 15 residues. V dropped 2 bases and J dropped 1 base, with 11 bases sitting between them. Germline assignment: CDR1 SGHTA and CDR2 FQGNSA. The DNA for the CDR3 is TGTGCCAGCAGCTTATTCGGGGGTCAGAACACTGAAGCTTTCTTT. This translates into CASSLFGGQNTEAFF.

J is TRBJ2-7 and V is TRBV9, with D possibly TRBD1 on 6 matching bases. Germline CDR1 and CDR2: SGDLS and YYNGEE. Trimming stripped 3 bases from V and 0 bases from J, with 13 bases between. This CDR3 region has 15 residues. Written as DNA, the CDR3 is TGTGCCAGCAGCGCCGGACAGTCTAGCTCCTACGAGCAGTACTTC. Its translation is CASSAGQSSSYEQYF. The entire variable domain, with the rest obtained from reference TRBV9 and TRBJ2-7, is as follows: DSGVTQTPKHLITATGQRVTLRCSPRSGDLSVYWYQQSLDQGLQFLIQYYNGEERAKGNILERFSAQQFPDLHSELNLSSLELGDSALYFCASSAGQSSSYEQYFGPGTRLTVT.

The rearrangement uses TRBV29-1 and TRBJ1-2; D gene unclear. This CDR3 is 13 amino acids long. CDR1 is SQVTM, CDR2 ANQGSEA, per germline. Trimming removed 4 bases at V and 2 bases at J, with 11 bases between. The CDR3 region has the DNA TGCAGCGTTGCGGAGTTTGCGAACTATGGCTACACCTTC. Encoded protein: CSVAEFANYGYTF.

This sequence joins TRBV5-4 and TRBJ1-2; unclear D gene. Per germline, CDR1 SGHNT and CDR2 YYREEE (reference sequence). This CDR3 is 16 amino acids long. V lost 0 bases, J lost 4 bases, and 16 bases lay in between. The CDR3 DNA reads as TGTGCCAGCAGCTTGGTTCCCCATAGAGAGGGCTATGGCTACACCTTC. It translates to CASSLVPHREGYGYTF.

In DNA, the CDR3 is TGTGCCAGCAGGAACGGACAGGGTATGGATGGCTACACCTTC. Protein sequence: CASRNGQGMDGYTF. The V and J genes are TRBV6-5 and TRBJ1-2; 8 bases are a match to TRBD1. Germline V gene lookup returns CDR1 MNHEY and CDR2 SVGAGI. There are 14 residues in the CDR3. The V and J ends lost 6 bases and 6 bases, in that order; junction bases with no gene match: 9.

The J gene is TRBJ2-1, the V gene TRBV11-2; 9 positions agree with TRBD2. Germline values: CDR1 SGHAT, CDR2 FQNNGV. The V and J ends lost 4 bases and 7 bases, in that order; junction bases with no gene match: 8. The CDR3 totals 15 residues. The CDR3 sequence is CASSSPAGGPNEQFF. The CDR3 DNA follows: TGTGCCAGCAGCTCCCCGGCGGGGGGGCCAAATGAGCAGTTCTTC.

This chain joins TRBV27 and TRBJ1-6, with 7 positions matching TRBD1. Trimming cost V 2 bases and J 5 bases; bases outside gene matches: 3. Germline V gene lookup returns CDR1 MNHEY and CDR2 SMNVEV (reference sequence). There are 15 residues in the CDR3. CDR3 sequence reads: CASSLKGQDNSPLHF. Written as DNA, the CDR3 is TGTGCCAGCAGTTTAAAAGGACAGGATAATTCACCCCTCCACTTT.

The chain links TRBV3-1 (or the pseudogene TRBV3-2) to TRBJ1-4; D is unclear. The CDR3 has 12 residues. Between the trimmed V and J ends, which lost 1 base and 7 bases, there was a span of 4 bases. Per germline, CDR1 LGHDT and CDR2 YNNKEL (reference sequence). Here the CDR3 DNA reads TGTGCCAGCAGCCAAGCCCTTGAAAAACTGTTTTTT. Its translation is CASSQALEKLFF.

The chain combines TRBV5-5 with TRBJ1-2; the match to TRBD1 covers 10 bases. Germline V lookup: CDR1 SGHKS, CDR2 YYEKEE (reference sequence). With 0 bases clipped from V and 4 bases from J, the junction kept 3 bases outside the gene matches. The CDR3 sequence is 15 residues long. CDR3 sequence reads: CASSLGDRGPYGYTF. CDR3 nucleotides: TGTGCCAGCAGCTTGGGGGACAGGGGTCCCTATGGCTACACCTTC.

The DNA for the CDR3 is TGTGCCAGCAGCCAACCGACAGGGAGGCAAGAGACCCAGTACTTC. Amino acid sequence: CASSQPTGRQETQYF. The genes are TRBV11-2 and TRBJ2-5; the D gene is possibly TRBD1 (7 bases). CDR3 length equals 15 residues. Per germline, CDR1 SGHAT and CDR2 FQNNGV. Deletions cut 5 bases from V and 2 bases from J, with 15 bases between.

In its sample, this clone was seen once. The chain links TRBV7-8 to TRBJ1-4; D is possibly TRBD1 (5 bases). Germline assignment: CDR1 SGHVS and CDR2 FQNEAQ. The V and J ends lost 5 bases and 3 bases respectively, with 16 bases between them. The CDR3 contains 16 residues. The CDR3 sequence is CASSPSGGVANEKLFF. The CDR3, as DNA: TGTGCCAGCAGCCCCAGTGGGGGGGTCGCTAATGAAAAACTGTTTTTT.